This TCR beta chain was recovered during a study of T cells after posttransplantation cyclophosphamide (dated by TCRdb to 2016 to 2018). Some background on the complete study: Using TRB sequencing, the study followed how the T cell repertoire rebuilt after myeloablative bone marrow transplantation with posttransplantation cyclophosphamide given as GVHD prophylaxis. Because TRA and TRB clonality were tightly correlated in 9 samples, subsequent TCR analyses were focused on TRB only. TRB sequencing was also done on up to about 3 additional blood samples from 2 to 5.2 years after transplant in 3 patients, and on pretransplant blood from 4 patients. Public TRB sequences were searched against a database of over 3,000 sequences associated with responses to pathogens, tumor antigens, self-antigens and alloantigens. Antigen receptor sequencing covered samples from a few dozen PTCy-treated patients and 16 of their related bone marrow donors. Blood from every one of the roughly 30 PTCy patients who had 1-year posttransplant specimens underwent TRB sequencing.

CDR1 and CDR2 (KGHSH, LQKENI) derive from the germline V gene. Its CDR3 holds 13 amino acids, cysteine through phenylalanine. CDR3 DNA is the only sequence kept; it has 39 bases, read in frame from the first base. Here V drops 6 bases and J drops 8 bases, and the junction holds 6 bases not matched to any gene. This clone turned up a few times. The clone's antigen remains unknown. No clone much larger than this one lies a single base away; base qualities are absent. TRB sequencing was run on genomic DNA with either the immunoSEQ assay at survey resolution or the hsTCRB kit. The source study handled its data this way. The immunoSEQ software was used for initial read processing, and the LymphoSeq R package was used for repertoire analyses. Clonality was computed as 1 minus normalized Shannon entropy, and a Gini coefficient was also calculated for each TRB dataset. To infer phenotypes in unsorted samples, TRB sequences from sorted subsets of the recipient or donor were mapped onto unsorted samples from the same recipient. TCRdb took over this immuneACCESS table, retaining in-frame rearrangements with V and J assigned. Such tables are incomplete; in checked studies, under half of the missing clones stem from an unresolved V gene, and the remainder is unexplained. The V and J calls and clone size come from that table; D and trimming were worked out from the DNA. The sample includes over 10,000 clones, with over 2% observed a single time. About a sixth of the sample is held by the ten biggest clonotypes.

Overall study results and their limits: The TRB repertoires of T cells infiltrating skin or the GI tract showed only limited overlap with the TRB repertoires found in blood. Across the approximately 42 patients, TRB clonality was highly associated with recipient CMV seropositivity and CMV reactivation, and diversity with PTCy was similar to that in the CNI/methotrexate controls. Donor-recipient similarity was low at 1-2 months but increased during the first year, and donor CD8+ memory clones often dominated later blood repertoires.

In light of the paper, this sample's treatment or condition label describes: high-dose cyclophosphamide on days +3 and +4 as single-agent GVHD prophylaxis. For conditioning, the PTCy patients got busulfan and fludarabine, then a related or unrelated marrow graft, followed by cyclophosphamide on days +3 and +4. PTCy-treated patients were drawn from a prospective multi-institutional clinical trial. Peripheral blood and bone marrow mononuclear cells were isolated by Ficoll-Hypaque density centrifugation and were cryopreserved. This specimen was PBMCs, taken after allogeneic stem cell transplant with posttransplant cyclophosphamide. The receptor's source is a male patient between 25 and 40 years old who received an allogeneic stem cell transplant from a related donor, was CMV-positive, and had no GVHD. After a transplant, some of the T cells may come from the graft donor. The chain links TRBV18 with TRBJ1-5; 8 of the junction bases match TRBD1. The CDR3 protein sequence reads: CASSPGQVEPQHF. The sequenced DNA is TGTGCCAGCTCTCCGGGACAGGTTGAGCCCCAGCATTTT.